The present entry profiles one T cell receptor (beta chain) with its context. Its antigen is still unknown. This sample is part of a study of shared clonotypes between healthy human individuals. Those who donated were healthy HIV-negative adults, with no recent acute infections or vaccinations reported. The assay was immunoSEQ multiplex PCR, and TCRdb's table has in-frame clones only and misses some. The sample has 2 million to 3 million clones; 80% to 95% are singletons. The study's findings and limits: A reduction in generation probabilities was seen for non-shared clonotypes relative to those shared by all four donors.

Per germline, CDR1 LGHNA and CDR2 YNFKEQ. The V and J ends lost 0 bases and 0 bases respectively, with 10 bases between them. CDR3 length equals 16 residues. V usage is TRBV4-2 and J usage is TRBJ2-3; no reliable D call. The sequencing input was naive CD4+ T cells from PBMCs. The subset here: CD45RA+ positively selected. The sequence was obtained from a man aged 18 to 29 in good health. Some clones in this sample may be carry-over from other donors' samples. CDR3 sequence: CASSQDLGHSTDTQYF. The CDR3 DNA reads TGTGCCAGCAGCCAAGATCTCGGGCATAGCACAGATACGCAGTATTTT.